These T cell receptor beta chains were read from a single sample in a study of human T cells and chemical hapten exposure. TCRdb fed the RACE reads into MiXCR, producing one record per CDR3 protein. The table records approximately 49,000 distinct CDR3 sequences, roughly 9.5% of them present only once. The sequencing here drew on whole blood, taken in connection with sensitization to the hapten diphenylcyclopropenone (DPC). These receptors all stem from a woman in her fifties or sixties with alopecia areata. Some clones in this sample may be carry-over from other donors' samples. CDR3s include the opening cysteine and the closing phenylalanine or tryptophan.

>TRBJ1-1|TRBV14
CASSTSFYTEAFF
>TRBJ2-7|TRBV3-1
CASSLGADSYEQYF
>TRBJ1-3|TRBV28
CASSLNNGNTIYF
>TRBJ2-3|TRBV5-8
CASSLFGRAAADTQYF
>TRBJ1-4|TRBV6-5
CASSYTGNEKLFF
>TRBJ2-1|TRBV3-1
CASSHYSGRAYNEQFF
>TRBJ2-2|TRBV29-1
CSVEDWTTGGELFF
>TRBJ2-2|TRBV4-2
CASSQTSGRVFGELFF
>TRBJ1-2|TRBV2
CASSVSQGGGYTF
>TRBJ2-1|TRBV11-2
CASSFGGSFGEQFF
>TRBJ2-2|TRBV20-1
CSARETNRARTGELFF
>TRBJ2-6|TRBV6-6
CASTFTGFSGANVLTF
>TRBJ2-7|TRBV7-2
CASSPMGAGEQYF
>TRBJ2-1|TRBV7-2
CASSFRVLGHSSSYNEQFF
>TRBJ2-1|TRBV12-3/TRBV12-4
CASSSYGVPYNEQFF
>TRBJ1-1|TRBV20-1
CSAPSGGPEAFF
>TRBJ2-1|TRBV2
CASSDDSNEQFF
>TRBJ2-5|TRBV11-2
CASSPGLAGHQETQYF
>TRBJ2-5|TRBV7-6
CASSFFSGSPAETQYF
>TRBJ2-3|TRBV20-1
CSASDASPGDTDTQYF
>TRBJ2-1|TRBV11-1
CASSLGIEREYRNEQFF
>TRBJ1-3|TRBV3-1
CASSQVSSGNTIYF
>TRBJ1-5|TRBV12-3/TRBV12-4
CASSDSNQPQHF
>TRBJ2-1|TRBV6-2/TRBV6-3
CASRADYNEQFF
>TRBJ2-7|TRBV29-1
CSVESGTDYEQYF
>TRBJ2-3|TRBV15
CATSRDPKRTDTQYF
>TRBJ1-4|TRBV7-2
CASSYGHGTGDEKLFF
>TRBJ1-1|TRBV10-3
CAISEYREAFF
>TRBJ1-3|TRBV29-1
CSVRSSGNTIYF
>TRBJ2-7|TRBV21-1
CASSGHELLYEQYF
>TRBJ2-7|TRBV5-4
CASSSTGTGGTYEQYF
>TRBJ1-2|TRBV20-1
CSAREEGLRGYTF
>TRBJ2-7|TRBV21-1
CASSENWGDSDTYEQYF
>TRBJ2-1|TRBV28
CASSLSVAGSYEQFF
>TRBJ1-6|TRBV18
CASSPLPGVNSPLHF
>TRBJ2-6|TRBV4-2
CASSQGDRAGANVLTF